This T cell receptor (beta chain) was identified in a study of blood T cells in healthy people across ages. The germline V and J ends were trimmed by 4 bases and 5 bases, with 15 bases remaining between them. Germline V CDR1 and CDR2: SGHRS, YFSETQ. The CDR3 is made up of 14 amino acids. This clonotype was counted only a few times. What it recognizes is unknown. Primers used in a second PCR of about 6 to 11 cycles were a sample-barcoded 5' primer and a J-beta primer mix. TCRdb re-analysed the 5' RACE reads in MiXCR, keeping a single row per CDR3 protein. The sample carries around 1,800,000 distinct CDR3 sequences, about two fifths recorded once. Whole-study results and caveats: PBMCs left unsorted prevented a conclusive naive versus antigen-experienced comparison.

The source of this sequence is a human donor in good health. The sample was blood. The gene calls are TRBV5-1 and TRBJ2-5; the D gene is possibly TRBD1 (6 bases). CDR3 sequence (DNA): TGCGCCAGCAGCGGCACAGGGAGCAGTGAGACCCAGTACTTC. Translation gives CASSGTGSSETQYF.